This T cell receptor (beta chain) was documented in a study of T cells in Graves' hyperthyroidism and ophthalmopathy. Study-wide results and caveats: Researchers found most expanded thyroid clonotypes above 0.001 in blood as well.

Amplification targeted TCR beta CDR3 regions from RNA transcripts. RT-PCR in the first round (using the HTBI primer set) targeted the TCR CDR3. TCRdb itself ran the multiplex PCR reads through MiXCR, one entry per CDR3 protein. The repertoire holds around 300,000 distinct CDR3 sequences, with approximately 21% as singletons. In regard to this clonotype: Its antigen is not known. A read error may be the cause here, since a much bigger clone is one base away.

V lost 4 bases, J lost 15 bases, and 19 bases lay in between. CDR1 is SNHLY and CDR2 is FYNNEI in the germline V gene. The CDR3 has 13 residues. This TCR derives from a man aged 30 to 45 with Graves' ophthalmopathy. The specimen sequenced was blood. The chain is built from TRBV2 and TRBJ2-1, with D perhaps being TRBD1 or TRBD2 (5 bases each). Here the CDR3 DNA reads TGTGCCAGCAGTGTACAATGGGGGACGCCCCGGTTCTTC. This codes for CASSVQWGTPRFF.